This passage covers 10 T cell receptor beta chains from one sample sequenced in a study of CD4 and CD8 cells across lung adenocarcinoma regions. A single record per CDR3 protein comes from TCRdb applying MiXCR to the PCR reads. Of roughly 13,000 distinct CDR3 sequences in the sample, approximately 50% are singletons; the top ten hold approximately 35%. What was sequenced was CD8+ T cells from the margin of a lung tumor. The receptors stem from a female donor with lung adenocarcinoma. The CD4 and CD8 labels of this study may be unreliable.

This clonotype was picked up many times. The chain combines TRBV4-1 with TRBJ2-3; 8 positions agree with TRBD2. The CDR3 totals 18 residues. CDR1 is MGHRA and CDR2 is YSYEKL in the germline V gene. After removal of 1 base from V and 0 bases from J, the junction contained 9 bases not matched to a gene. In nucleotides, the CDR3 is TGCGCCAGCAGCCAAGGAACAAGCGGGGGCCTTAGCACAGATACGCAGTATTTT. Protein sequence: CASSQGTSGGLSTDTQYF.

The rearrangement joins TRBV10-1 to TRBJ2-5, with TRBD2 identical over 8 bases. Looked up from germline, CDR1 is WNHNN and CDR2 is SYGVQD (reference sequence). V gave up 8 bases and J gave up 2 bases; unmatched junction bases: 7. The CDR3 sequence is 14 residues long. The CDR3 region has the DNA TGCGCCAGCGCTGGCGGGGGGACTCAAGAGACCCAGTACTTC. Translating it yields CASAGGGTQETQYF.

Notes on this clonotype: An end of the junction does not agree with germline; a read error may underlie this. The chain is built from TRBV4-1 and TRBJ2-3; a weak D match, TRBD2 (7 bases). Germline lookup yields CDR1 MGHRA and CDR2 YSYEKL. The length of the CDR3 is 18 residues. Written as DNA, the CDR3 is TGCGCCAGCAGCCAAGCAGACGGGGGCGGGGGAAGCAAAGATACGCAGTATTTC. Translated: CASSQADGGGGSKDTQYF.

The rearrangement joins TRBV14 to TRBJ2-2; a possible D gene is TRBD1 (6 bases). CDR1 SGHDN and CDR2 FVKESK come from the germline V gene. This CDR3 has 16 residues. The germline V and J ends were trimmed by 2 bases and 4 bases, with 14 bases remaining between them. Written as DNA, the CDR3 is TGTGCCAGCAGCCAATTTACAGGGAGAGGCACCGGGGAGCTGTTTTTT. Protein sequence: CASSQFTGRGTGELFF.

This clonotype was found once. A junction boundary mismatches the germline segment, possibly from a read error. This sequence joins TRBV10-2 and TRBJ2-4; possible D gene TRBD1, 5 bases. CDR3 length: 12 amino acids. Looked up from germline, CDR1 is WSHSY and CDR2 is SAAADI. CDR3 sequence reads: CAGREATNTQYF. The CDR3 DNA is TGCGCGGGGCGTGAAGCCACAAATACGCAGTATTTC.

The chain links TRBV6-1 to TRBJ2-2; D call uncertain. From germline, CDR1 is MNHNS and CDR2 SASEGT. Trimming stripped 4 bases from V and 5 bases from J, with 11 bases between. CDR3 length: 14 amino acids. For the CDR3, the DNA is TGTGCCAGCAGTGTGAACCCCTCAACCGGGGAGCTGTTTTTT. Protein product: CASSVNPSTGELFF.

The J gene is TRBJ1-5, the V gene TRBV6-1, with 7 bases lining up with TRBD1. This CDR3 contains 14 residues. The J segment lost 2 bases and the V segment lost 4 bases, leaving 2 bases of the junction unmatched. Germline loops: CDR1 MNHNS, CDR2 SASEGT. CDR3 residues: CASSVGQGNQPQHF. As DNA, the CDR3 is TGTGCCAGCAGTGTCGGACAGGGCAATCAGCCCCAGCATTTT.

The gene calls are TRBV27 and TRBJ2-7; 13 nucleotides agree with TRBD2. Per the germline V gene, CDR1 is MNHEY and CDR2 is SMNVEV (reference sequence). This CDR3 is built from 16 residues. The trim removed 5 bases at V and 4 bases at J, leaving 8 bases unmatched. The CDR3 DNA sequence: TGTGCCAGCAGTCGAACTAGCGGGGGGGCCTCGTACGAGCAGTACTTC. Residues: CASSRTSGGASYEQYF.

As regards this clonotype: The junction does not match germline at one end; this may be a read error. CDR3 sequence: CASAVRGAKDTQYF. The CDR3 DNA reads as TGTGCCAGCGCGGTGCGCGGGGCCAAAGACACGCAGTATTTC. The chain is built from TRBV27 and TRBJ2-4; maybe TRBD2 (6 bases). Germline-derived CDR1 and CDR2 are MNHEY and SMNVEV (reference sequence). CDR3 size: 14 residues.

This clonotype is large by share. This chain joins TRBV6-5 and TRBJ1-5; D is uncertain. The CDR3 consists of 15 residues. Germline V lookup: CDR1 MNHEY, CDR2 SVGAGI. Trimming shortened V by 5 bases and J by 0 bases, and 11 bases separated the two germline ends. CDR3 sequence (DNA): TGTGCCAGCAGTCTCCTGGGTAATAGCAATCAGCCCCAGCATTTT. Protein: CASSLLGNSNQPQHF.